This T cell receptor (beta chain) came from a study of CD8 T cells in Susac syndrome (dated by TCRdb to the late 2010s). For context, the study as a whole: Repertoire sequencing was used to test whether CD8+ T cell activation and differentiation in Susac syndrome was antigen driven. CD8+ T cell repertoire clonality was compared between about 12 healthy donors, about 14 Susac syndrome patients and 15 multiple sclerosis patients. The research as a whole found: The number of individuals in the TCR sequencing and HLA analysis was recognized as being relatively small.

The germline V gene (reference sequence) gives CDR1 as GTSNPN and CDR2 as SVGIG. V is shortened by 2 bases, J by 0 bases, and the region joining them spans 16 bases. The CDR3, from cysteine to phenylalanine, totals 16 residues. Only CDR3 DNA is held: 48 bases, read in frame from base 1. Worth noting for this clonotype: It lacks a known antigen. No base-level quality is on record; no much larger clone is a single base apart.

RNA was extracted using the RNeasy kit, and about 0.45 to 1 microgram was reverse transcribed with random hexamers. TCR beta CDR3 regions were amplified with the immunoSEQ multiplex PCR assay covering 54 Vbeta and 13 Jbeta segments. PCR amplification bias was corrected by using a synthetic template baseline for primer optimization and computational correction. On the study's bioinformatics: Reads were assigned to V, D and J genes according to IMGT and analyzed in immunoSEQ Analyzer, with only productive sequences retained. To calculate clonality, Shannon entropy was normalized by log2 of the number of productive unique sequences and then subtracted from one. For each patient and control, public and private clones were evaluated within the 100 most prevalent clones. A clone was defined as Susac-specific if it was absent from the healthy and MS cohorts, from some 1,100 published viral clones and from other ImmuneACCESS disease sequences. TCRdb applied fastp at Q25 and MiXCR to the public reads, then kept only in-frame beta chains. Each CDR3 protein gets just one entry, which takes the most common genes and DNA from the rows behind it. For this entry, the V and J calls and clone size follow TCRdb and not the study's own pipeline. This sample lists approximately 120,000 distinct CDR3 sequences; around 91% were detected once. Around 0.24% of the sample is held by the ten biggest clonotypes.

High-throughput TCR beta sequencing profiled peripheral blood CD8+ and CD4+ T cells from healthy donors, Susac syndrome patients and multiple sclerosis patients. Treatment-naive patients with stable or active relapsing-remitting disease fulfilling revised McDonald criteria were used as multiple sclerosis controls. Bulk CD8+ and CD4+ T cells were purified by magnetic negative isolation, whereas CD8+ TEMRA cells were enriched by FACS. Blood was drawn into EDTA tubes, processed within 24 hours, and PBMCs were isolated by density gradient centrifugation. PBMCs intended for TCR sequencing were frozen in liquid nitrogen and were later thawed in a 37 degrees C water bath. A purity of at least 90% was achieved for sorted or isolated CD4+, CD8+ and CD8+ TEMRA cells.

Sequencing used CD8+ T cells from PBMCs. This TCR was sampled from a human donor with multiple sclerosis. Recombination joined TRBV30 with TRBJ1-1; no D gene can be assigned with confidence. The nucleotides are TGTGCCTGGAGTTTCCCTTATTTGGCCCTGAACACTGAAGCTTTCTTT. Its protein is CAWSFPYLALNTEAFF.